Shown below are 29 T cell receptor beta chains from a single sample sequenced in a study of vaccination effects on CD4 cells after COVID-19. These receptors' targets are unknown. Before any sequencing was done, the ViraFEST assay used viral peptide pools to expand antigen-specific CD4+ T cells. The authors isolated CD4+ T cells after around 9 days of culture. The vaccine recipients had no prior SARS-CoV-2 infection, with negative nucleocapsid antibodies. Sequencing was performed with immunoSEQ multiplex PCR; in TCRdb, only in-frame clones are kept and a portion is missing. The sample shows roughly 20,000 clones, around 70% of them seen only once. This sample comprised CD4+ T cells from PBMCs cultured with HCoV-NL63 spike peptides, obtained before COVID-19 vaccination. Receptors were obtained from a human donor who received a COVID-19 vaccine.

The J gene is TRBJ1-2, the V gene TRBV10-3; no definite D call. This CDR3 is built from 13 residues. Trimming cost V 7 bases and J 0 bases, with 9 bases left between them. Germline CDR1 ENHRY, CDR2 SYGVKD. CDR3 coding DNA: TGTGCCATCACCCAGGACCCTAACTATGGCTACACCTTC. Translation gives CAITQDPNYGYTF.

CDR3: CASSPNRRAGNTIYF. CDR3 sequence (DNA): TGTGCCAGCTCACCTAACAGGAGGGCGGGAAACACCATATATTTT. The genes are TRBV18 and TRBJ1-3; TRBD1 might be the D (5 bases). The CDR3 contains 15 residues. Germline loops: CDR1 KGHSH, CDR2 LQKENI. Trimming left V 3 bases short and J 4 bases short, with 13 bases between. The entire variable domain, with the rest obtained from reference TRBV18 and TRBJ1-3, is as follows: NAGVMQNPRHLVRRRGQEARLRCSPMKGHSHVYWYRQLPEEGLKFMVYLQKENIIDESGMPKERFSAEFPKEGPSILRIQQVVRGDSAAYFCASSPNRRAGNTIYFGEGSWLTVV.

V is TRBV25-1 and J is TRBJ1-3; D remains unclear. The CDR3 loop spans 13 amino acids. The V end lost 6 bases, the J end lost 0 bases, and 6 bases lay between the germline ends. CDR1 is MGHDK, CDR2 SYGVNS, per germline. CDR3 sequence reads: CASSSVSGNTIYF. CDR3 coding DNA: TGTGCCAGCAGCTCCGTCTCTGGAAACACCATATATTTT.

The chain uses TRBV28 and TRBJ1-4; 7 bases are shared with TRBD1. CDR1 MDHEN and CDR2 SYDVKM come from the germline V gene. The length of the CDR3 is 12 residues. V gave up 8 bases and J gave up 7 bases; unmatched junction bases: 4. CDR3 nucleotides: TGTGCCAGCCAGGGGGGTGGTGAAAAACTGTTTTTT. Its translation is CASQGGGEKLFF.

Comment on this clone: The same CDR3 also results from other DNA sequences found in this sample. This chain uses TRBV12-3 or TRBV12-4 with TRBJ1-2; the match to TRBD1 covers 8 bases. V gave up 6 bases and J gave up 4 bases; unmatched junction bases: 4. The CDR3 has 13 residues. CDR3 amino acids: CASSLGQGYGYTF. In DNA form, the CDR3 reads TGTGCCAGCAGCCTTGGACAGGGCTATGGCTACACCTTC.

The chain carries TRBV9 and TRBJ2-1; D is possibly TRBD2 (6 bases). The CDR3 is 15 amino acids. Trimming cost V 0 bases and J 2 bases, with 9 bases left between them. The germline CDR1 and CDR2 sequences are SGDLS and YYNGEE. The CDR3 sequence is CASSVGTTPYNEQFF. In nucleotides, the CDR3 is TGTGCCAGCAGCGTAGGGACTACCCCCTACAATGAGCAGTTCTTC.

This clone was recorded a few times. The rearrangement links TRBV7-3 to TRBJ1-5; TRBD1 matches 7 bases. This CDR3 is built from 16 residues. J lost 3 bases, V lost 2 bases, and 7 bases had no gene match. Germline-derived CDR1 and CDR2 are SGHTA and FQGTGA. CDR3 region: CASSLADRVSNQPQHF. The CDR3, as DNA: TGTGCCAGCAGCTTAGCCGACAGGGTCTCCAATCAGCCCCAGCATTTT.

As DNA, the CDR3 is TGTGCCTGGGGGAGAGGGACCACTGAAGCTTTCTTT. This sequence encodes CAWGRGTTEAFF. The chain uses TRBV30 and TRBJ1-1, with D perhaps TRBD1 (5 bases). Germline V gene data show CDR1 as GTSNPN and CDR2 as SVGIG (reference sequence). The CDR3 length is 12 residues. Trimming removed 5 bases from V and 4 bases from J, with 11 bases in between.

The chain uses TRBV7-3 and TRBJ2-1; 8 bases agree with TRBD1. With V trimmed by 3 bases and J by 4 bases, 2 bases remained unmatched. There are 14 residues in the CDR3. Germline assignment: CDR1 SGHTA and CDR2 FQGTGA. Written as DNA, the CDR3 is TGTGCCAGCAGCTTGGGACAGGCATACAATGAGCAGTTCTTC. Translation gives CASSLGQAYNEQFF.

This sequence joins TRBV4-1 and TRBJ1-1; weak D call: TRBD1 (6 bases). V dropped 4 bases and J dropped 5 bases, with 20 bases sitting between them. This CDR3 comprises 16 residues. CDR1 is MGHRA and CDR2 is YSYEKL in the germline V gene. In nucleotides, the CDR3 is TGCGCCAGCAGCCGGGGAGGGTGGGGGGCCTTGACTGAAGCTTTCTTT. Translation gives CASSRGGWGALTEAFF.

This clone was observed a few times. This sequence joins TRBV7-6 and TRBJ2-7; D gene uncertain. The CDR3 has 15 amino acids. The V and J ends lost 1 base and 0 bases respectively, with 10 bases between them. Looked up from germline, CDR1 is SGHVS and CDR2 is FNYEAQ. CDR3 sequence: CASSLVPADSYEQYF. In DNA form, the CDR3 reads TGTGCCAGCAGCTTAGTACCCGCGGACTCCTACGAGCAGTACTTC.

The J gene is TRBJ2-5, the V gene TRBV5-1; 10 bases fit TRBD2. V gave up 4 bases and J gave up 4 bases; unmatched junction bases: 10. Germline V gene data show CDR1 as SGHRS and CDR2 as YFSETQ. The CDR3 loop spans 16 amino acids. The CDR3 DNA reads TGCGCCAGCAGCCCTGGAAGCGGGGGGGCCGGAGAGACCCAGTACTTC. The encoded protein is CASSPGSGGAGETQYF.

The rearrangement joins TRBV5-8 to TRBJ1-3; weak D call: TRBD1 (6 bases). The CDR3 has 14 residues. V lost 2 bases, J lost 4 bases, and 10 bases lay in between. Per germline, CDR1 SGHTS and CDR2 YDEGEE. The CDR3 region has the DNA TGTGCCAGCAGCTTTTCAGGGGTCGGAAACACCATATATTTT. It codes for CASSFSGVGNTIYF.

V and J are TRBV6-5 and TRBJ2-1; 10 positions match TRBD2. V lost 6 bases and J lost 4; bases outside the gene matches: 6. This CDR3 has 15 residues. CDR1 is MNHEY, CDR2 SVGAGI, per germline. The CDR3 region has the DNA TGTGCCAGCAGACCGGGACTAGCGCTGTACAATGAGCAGTTCTTC. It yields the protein CASRPGLALYNEQFF.

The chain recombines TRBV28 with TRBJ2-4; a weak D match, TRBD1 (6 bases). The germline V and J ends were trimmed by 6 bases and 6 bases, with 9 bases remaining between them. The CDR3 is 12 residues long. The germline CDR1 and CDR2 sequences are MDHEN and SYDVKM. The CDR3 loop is CASRQGTNIQYF. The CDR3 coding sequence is TGTGCCAGCAGACAGGGTACAAACATTCAGTACTTC. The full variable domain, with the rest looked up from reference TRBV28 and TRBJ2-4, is DVKVTQSSRYLVKRTGEKVFLECVQDMDHENMFWYRQDPGLGLRLIYFSYDVKMKEKGDIPEGYSVSREKKERFSLILESASTNQTSMYLCASRQGTNIQYFGAGTRLSVL.

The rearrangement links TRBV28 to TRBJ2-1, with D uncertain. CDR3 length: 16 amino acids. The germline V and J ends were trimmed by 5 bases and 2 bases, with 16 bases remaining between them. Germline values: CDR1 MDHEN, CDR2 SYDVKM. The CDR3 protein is CASSPRSYMPYNEQFF. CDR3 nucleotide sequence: TGTGCCAGCAGTCCCCGATCTTACATGCCCTACAATGAGCAGTTCTTC.

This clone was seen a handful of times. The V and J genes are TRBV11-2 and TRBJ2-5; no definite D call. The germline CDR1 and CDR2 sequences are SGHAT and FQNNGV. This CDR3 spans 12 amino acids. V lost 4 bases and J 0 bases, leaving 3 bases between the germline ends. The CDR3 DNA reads TGTGCCAGCAGCTCGTACCAAGAGACCCAGTACTTC. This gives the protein CASSSYQETQYF.

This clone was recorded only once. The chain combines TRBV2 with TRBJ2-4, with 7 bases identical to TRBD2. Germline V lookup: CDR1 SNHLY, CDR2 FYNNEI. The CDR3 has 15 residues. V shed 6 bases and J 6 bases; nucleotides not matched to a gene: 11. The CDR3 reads CASSPGGGGRNIQYF. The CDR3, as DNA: TGTGCCAGCAGCCCAGGTGGGGGGGGAAGAAACATTCAGTACTTC.

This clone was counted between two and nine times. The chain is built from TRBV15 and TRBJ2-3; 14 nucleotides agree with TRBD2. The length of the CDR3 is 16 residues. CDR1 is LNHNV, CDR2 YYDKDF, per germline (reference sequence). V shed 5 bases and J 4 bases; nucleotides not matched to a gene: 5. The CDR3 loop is CATSVRTSGRPDTQYF. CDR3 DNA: TGTGCCACCAGCGTCCGGACTAGCGGGAGGCCAGATACGCAGTATTTT.

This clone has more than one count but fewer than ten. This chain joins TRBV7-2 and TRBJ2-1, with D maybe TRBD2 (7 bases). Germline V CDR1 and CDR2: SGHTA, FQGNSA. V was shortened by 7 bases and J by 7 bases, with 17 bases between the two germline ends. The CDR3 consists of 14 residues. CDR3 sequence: CASKGRGSTNEQFF. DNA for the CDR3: TGTGCCAGCAAGGGGAGGGGGAGCACGAATGAGCAGTTCTTC.

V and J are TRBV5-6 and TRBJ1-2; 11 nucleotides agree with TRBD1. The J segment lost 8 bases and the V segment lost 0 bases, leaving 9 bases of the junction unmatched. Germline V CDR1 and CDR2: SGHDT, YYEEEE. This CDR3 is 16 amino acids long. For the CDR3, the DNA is TGTGCCAGCAGCTTGGCGTGGGACAGGGGGACGGGGGGCTACACCTTC. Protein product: CASSLAWDRGTGGYTF.

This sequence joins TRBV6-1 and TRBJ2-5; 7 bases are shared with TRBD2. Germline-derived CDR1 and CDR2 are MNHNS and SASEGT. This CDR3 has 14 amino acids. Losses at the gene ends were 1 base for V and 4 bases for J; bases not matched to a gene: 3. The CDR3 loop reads CASSEETSPETQYF. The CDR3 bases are TGTGCCAGCAGTGAAGAGACTAGCCCAGAGACCCAGTACTTC.

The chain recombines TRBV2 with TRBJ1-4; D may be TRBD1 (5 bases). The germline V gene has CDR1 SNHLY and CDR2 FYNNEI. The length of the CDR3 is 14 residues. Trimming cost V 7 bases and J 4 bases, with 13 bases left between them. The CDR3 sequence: CASTQRGINEKLFF. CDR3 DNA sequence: TGTGCCAGCACCCAGCGGGGGATTAATGAAAAACTGTTTTTT.

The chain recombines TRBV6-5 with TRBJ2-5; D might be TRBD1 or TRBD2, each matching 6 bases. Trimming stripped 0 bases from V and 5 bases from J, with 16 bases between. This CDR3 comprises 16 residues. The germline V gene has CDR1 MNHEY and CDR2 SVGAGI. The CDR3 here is CASSYSSTGGGETQYF. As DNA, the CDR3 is TGTGCCAGCAGTTACTCGAGTACCGGGGGCGGGGAGACCCAGTACTTC.

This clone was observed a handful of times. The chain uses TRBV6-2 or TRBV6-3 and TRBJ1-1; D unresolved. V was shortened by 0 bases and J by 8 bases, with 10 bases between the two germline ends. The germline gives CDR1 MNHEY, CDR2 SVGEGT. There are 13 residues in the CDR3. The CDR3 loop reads CASSYSNIGEAFF. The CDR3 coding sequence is TGTGCCAGCAGTTACTCGAATATAGGGGAAGCTTTCTTT.

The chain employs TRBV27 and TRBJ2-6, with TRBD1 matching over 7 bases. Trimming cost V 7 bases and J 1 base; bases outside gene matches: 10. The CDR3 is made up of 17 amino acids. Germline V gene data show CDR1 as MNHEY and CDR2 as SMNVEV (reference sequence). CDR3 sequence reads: CASTYRGGLSGANVLTF. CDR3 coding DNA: TGTGCCAGCACCTACAGGGGTGGTCTATCTGGGGCCAACGTCCTGACTTTC.

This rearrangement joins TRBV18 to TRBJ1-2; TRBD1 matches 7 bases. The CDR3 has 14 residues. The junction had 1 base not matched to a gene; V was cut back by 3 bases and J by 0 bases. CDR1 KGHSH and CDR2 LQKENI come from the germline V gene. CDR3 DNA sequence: TGTGCCAGCTCACCCCAGGGGGCTAACTATGGCTACACCTTC. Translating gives CASSPQGANYGYTF.

The CDR3 loop reads CASSQDLVEQYF. CDR3 sequence (DNA): TGTGCCAGCAGCCAAGATTTGGTAGAGCAGTACTTC. This chain joins TRBV3-1 (or the pseudogene TRBV3-2) and TRBJ2-7; D unclear. Trimming took off 0 bases at V and 7 bases at J, with 7 bases between the two ends. Per the germline V gene, CDR1 is LGHDT and CDR2 is YNNKEL (reference sequence). The CDR3 spans 12 residues.

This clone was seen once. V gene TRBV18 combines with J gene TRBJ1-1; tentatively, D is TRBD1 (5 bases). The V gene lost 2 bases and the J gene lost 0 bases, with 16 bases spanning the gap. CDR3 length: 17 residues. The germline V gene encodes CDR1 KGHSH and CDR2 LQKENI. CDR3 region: CASSPKRQPYMNTEAFF. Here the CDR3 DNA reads TGTGCCAGCTCACCAAAAAGACAGCCATATATGAACACTGAAGCTTTCTTT.